This T cell receptor (beta chain) was found in a study of blood T cell repertoires in COVID-19. Study-level information: Samples came from the United States, Italy and Spain, spanning acute and convalescent COVID-19.

V lost 2 bases, J lost 3 bases, and 14 bases lay in between. The CDR3 loop spans 15 amino acids. Looked up from germline, CDR1 is SGHDT and CDR2 is YYEEEE. Original processing notes: The authors estimated nucleated cell counts from reference gene primer amplification. Clones were read by immunoSEQ multiplex PCR, and TCRdb kept only the in-frame ones, dropping some. Clone size and V and J calls were adopted from that table, with D and trimming inferred from the DNA. The top ten clones hold over 5.5% of a sample with 200,000 to 300,000 clones, around four fifths of them seen once. The material sequenced was peripheral blood. The chain joins TRBV5-6 to TRBJ1-2; TRBD1 is a possible D gene (5 bases). The TCR originated in an older woman with active or convalescent COVID-19. In DNA form, the CDR3 reads TGTGCCAGCAGCTTCCCGGGACTCTCCCACTATGGCTACACCTTC. Protein sequence: CASSFPGLSHYGYTF.